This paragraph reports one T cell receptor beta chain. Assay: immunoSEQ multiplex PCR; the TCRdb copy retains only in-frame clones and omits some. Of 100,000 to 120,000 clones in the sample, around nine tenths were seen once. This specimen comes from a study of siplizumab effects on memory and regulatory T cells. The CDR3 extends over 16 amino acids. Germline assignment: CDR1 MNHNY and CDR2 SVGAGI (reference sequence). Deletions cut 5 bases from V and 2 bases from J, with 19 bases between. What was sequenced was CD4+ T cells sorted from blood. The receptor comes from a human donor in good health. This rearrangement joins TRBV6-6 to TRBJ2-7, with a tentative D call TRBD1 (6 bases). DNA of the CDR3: TGTGCCAGCAGTCCAGAACCGGGACAAAGAACCTACGAGCAGTACTTC. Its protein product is CASSPEPGQRTYEQYF.